Listed below are T cell receptor beta chains from one sample, sequenced in a study of glioma-infiltrating T cells. TCRdb ran MiXCR on the multiplex PCR reads and lists one entry per CDR3 protein. The repertoire holds around 150,000 distinct CDR3 sequences, with 30% to 40% as singletons. Sequencing was carried out using glioma tissue, nonneoplastic brain tissue, or PBMCs (not recorded which). The receptors here all came from a human donor with low-grade glioma or glioblastoma, undergoing nonglioma brain surgery, or in good health (not recorded which). CDR3s include the opening cysteine and the closing phenylalanine or tryptophan. Each record gives: D gene, J gene, V gene, clone size, CDR3 protein, CDR3 DNA. A D gene is named only where the DNA matches it firmly. Size values are once, few and many counts, or a class for expanded clones, and some rows have none.

- | TRBJ1-1 | TRBV28 | - | CASSLYGEADTEAFF | TGTGCCAGCAGTTTATACGGGGAAGCGGATACTGAAGCTTTCTTT
- | TRBJ2-5 | TRBV12-3/TRBV12-4 | - | CASTRGSQETQYF | TGTGCCAGCACTCGGGGGTCCCAAGAGACCCAGTACTTC
- | TRBJ1-1 | TRBV28 | - | CASSWGLGANTEAFF | TGTGCCAGCAGTTGGGGGTTAGGGGCGAACACTGAAGCTTTCTTT
- | TRBJ2-7 | TRBV28 | - | CASSTGTSPGEQYF | TGTGCCAGCAGTACCGGGACCAGCCCTGGCGAGCAGTACTTC
- | TRBJ1-5 | TRBV12-3/TRBV12-4 | - | CASSFTSSNQPQHF | TGTGCCAGCAGTTTCACCAGTAGCAATCAGCCCCAGCATTTT
TRBD1 | TRBJ2-5 | TRBV20-1 | few | CSATTHQGAQETQYF | TGCAGTGCTACCACCCATCAGGGGGCCCAAGAGACCCAGTACTTC
- | TRBJ2-3 | TRBV20-1 | - | CSARGRLGFASTDTQYF | TGCAGTGCTAGGGGCAGGCTCGGCTTTGCTAGCACAGATACGCAGTATTTT
TRBD1 | TRBJ1-2 | TRBV20-1 | few | CSVQTGADPQTNYGYTF | TGCAGTGTTCAGACAGGGGCCGACCCCCAAACTAACTATGGCTACACCTTC
- | TRBJ1-5 | TRBV7-9 | - | CASSDQGSGNQPQHF | TGTGCCAGCAGCGATCAGGGCTCCGGCAATCAGCCCCAGCATTTT
TRBD2 | TRBJ2-1 | TRBV4-3 | - | CARERTSGGAHEQFF | TGCGCCAGAGAGAGGACTAGCGGGGGGGCGCATGAGCAGTTCTTC
- | TRBJ1-4 | TRBV4-1 | - | CASSPRGDINEKLFF | TGCGCCAGCAGCCCCCGGGGGGACATTAATGAAAAACTGTTTTTT
- | TRBJ2-7 | TRBV28 | few | CASSLYYEQYF | TGTGCCAGCAGTCTCTACTACGAGCAGTACTTC
TRBD1 | TRBJ1-5 | TRBV6-6 | - | CASTQGGRNQPQHF | TGTGCCAGCACCCAGGGGGGGCGGAATCAGCCCCAGCATTTT
TRBD2 | TRBJ2-7 | TRBV27 | - | CASRLAGQFYEQCF | TGTGCCAGCAGACTAGCGGGGCAATTTTACGAGCAGTGCTTC
- | TRBJ2-5 | TRBV29-1 | few | CSVGGLQETQYF | TGCAGCGTTGGGGGACTTCAAGAGACCCAGTACTTC
- | TRBJ2-7 | TRBV20-1 | - | CSAEHREQYF | TGCAGTGCTGAGCACAGGGAGCAGTACTTC
- | TRBJ2-7 | TRBV2 | few | CASGAGEQYF | TGTGCCAGCGGTGCAGGCGAGCAGTACTTC
- | TRBJ2-3 | TRBV2 | - | CASSEAEDSLAITDTQYF | TGTGCCAGCAGTGAAGCGGAAGACTCTCTAGCCATCACAGATACGCAGTATTTT
- | TRBJ1-5 | TRBV15 | once | CATSPDIANQPQHF | TGTGCCACCAGCCCGGATATAGCCAATCAGCCCCAGCATTTT
TRBD1 | TRBJ2-3 | TRBV4-1 | - | CASSRTGTGSDTQYF | TGCGCCAGCAGTCGCACCGGGACAGGATCAGATACGCAGTATTTT
- | TRBJ2-5 | TRBV6-9 | - | CASSWGMGAIQETQYF | TGTGCCAGCAGTTGGGGGATGGGGGCAATCCAAGAGACCCAGTACTTC
- | TRBJ2-3 | TRBV20-1 | - | CSANWEGEDTQYF | TGCAGTGCTAATTGGGAGGGGGAAGATACGCAGTATTTT
- | TRBJ2-1 | TRBV27 | many | CASSLFLGQGGNEQFF | TGTGCCAGCAGTTTATTCCTCGGGCAGGGTGGGAATGAGCAGTTCTTC
- | TRBJ1-5 | TRBV6-1 | - | CASREEAYSNQPQHF | TGTGCCAGCAGGGAAGAGGCATATAGCAATCAGCCCCAGCATTTT
- | TRBJ2-7 | TRBV10-1 | - | CDSSGFGAGEQYF | -
- | TRBJ1-1 | TRBV10-3 | few | CAISDRSTEAFF | TGTGCCATCAGTGACAGGAGTACTGAAGCTTTCTTT
- | TRBJ2-7 | TRBV27 | - | CASSDRISGSEQYF | TGTGCCAGCAGTGATAGGATATCGGGCTCCGAGCAGTACTTC
- | TRBJ1-1 | TRBV10-3 | - | CAISEAGDTEAFF | TGTGCCATCAGTGAAGCGGGGGACACTGAAGCTTTCTTT
TRBD1 | TRBJ1-5 | TRBV20-1 | - | CSAADRYQPQHF | TGCAGTGCTGCGGACAGGTATCAGCCCCAGCATTTT
- | TRBJ2-2 | TRBV6-6 | few | CASSYGLANTGELFF | TGTGCCAGCAGTTACGGGCTCGCGAACACCGGGGAGCTGTTTTTT
- | TRBJ2-1 | TRBV7-3 | many | CASSPRITGDNEQFF | TGTGCCAGCAGCCCGAGAATAACGGGGGACAATGAGCAGTTCTTC
- | TRBJ1-1 | TRBV6-2/TRBV6-3 | - | CANIQGPEAFF | TGTGCCAACATACAGGGTCCTGAAGCTTTCTTT
- | TRBJ1-2 | TRBV3-1 | few | CASSQEMTGPYGYTF | TGTGCCAGCAGCCAGGAAATGACAGGTCCCTATGGCTACACCTTC